This T cell receptor beta chain was sequenced during a study of chemoradiotherapy in HPV16-positive cancers. Germline CDR1 and CDR2: LNHDA and SQIVND (reference sequence). This CDR3 is built from 16 residues. Losses at the gene ends were 4 bases for V and 4 bases for J; bases not matched to a gene: 6. Libraries were prepared by immunoSEQ multiplex PCR; TCRdb keeps only in-frame clonotypes and omits some of them. The repertoire holds some 27,000 clones, with approximately 90% as singletons. The specimen was blood, collected from a patient who underwent chemoradiotherapy. The genes are TRBV19 and TRBJ2-3; 12 positions agree with TRBD2. The TCR sequence derives from a human donor with HPV-associated anogenital cancer. The CDR3 protein is CASSTRTSGDPDTQYF. CDR3 coding DNA: TGTGCCAGTAGTACCAGGACTAGCGGGGACCCAGATACGCAGTATTTT.